This T cell receptor beta chain was found in a study of STAT5B mutations in CD4+ large granular lymphocyte leukemia. Germline CDR1 SGDLS, CDR2 YYNGEE. The CDR3 spans 17 residues. Trimming left V 3 bases short and J 1 base short, with 16 bases between. General study results and limits: No patients shared main leukemic clonotypes, though approximately 26% appeared at low frequency elsewhere. Patient CD4-sorted repertoires stayed more clonal than healthy ones after leukemic-clone removal. Compared with healthy controls (2/35), patient top clones favored TRBV06 (8/27).

With respect to this clone: Antigen unknown.

Data came from immunoSEQ multiplex PCR; TCRdb stores just in-frame clones and leaves some out. The sample carries some 28,000 clones, less than 85% recorded once. Sequencing was performed on CD4+ T cells from blood buffy coats. J is TRBJ2-2 and V is TRBV9; maybe TRBD2 (6 bases). This sequence originates from a human donor in good health. The CDR3 DNA sequence: TGTGCCAGCAGCGCGAGACTAGTCGGTGTGAACACCGGGGAGCTGTTTTTT. This sequence encodes CASSARLVGVNTGELFF.